This is a list of T cell receptor beta chains from one sample in a study of Ad26.COV2.S vaccination and SARS-CoV-2 variants. Profiling relied on immunoSEQ multiplex PCR, and the TCRdb table lists in-frame clones only, not all of them. Of about 370,000 clones detected, 75% to 90% appear once; the ten largest clones hold about 1.9%. The sample here was peripheral blood, taken in a trial of Ad26.COV2.S vaccine versus placebo. These receptors came from a person between 18 and 60 years old who received the Ad26.COV2.S COVID-19 vaccine or a placebo. Each CDR3 is given with its conserved first and last residue. D genes are given only for firm matches. The size field is filled for only some rows; it gives once, few, many or a size class.

TRBV28	TRBJ1-1	.	TRBD1	CASRDRGTGKNTEAFF	TGTGCCAGCAGAGACAGGGGAACAGGGAAGAACACTGAAGCTTTCTTT
TRBV9	TRBJ2-2	.	.	CASSVGQTNTGELFF	TGTGCCAGCAGCGTAGGCCAGACGAACACCGGGGAGCTGTTTTTT
TRBV7-2	TRBJ1-2	.	.	CASSQEAGANYGYTF	TGTGCCAGCAGCCAAGAGGCGGGGGCTAACTATGGCTACACCTTC
TRBV24-1	TRBJ1-2	.	.	CATSSELYGYTF	TGTGCCACCAGTTCCGAGCTATATGGCTACACCTTC
TRBV9	TRBJ2-2	.	.	CASSASADLYTGELFF	TGTGCCAGCAGCGCGAGTGCGGACCTCTACACCGGGGAGCTGTTTTTT
TRBV30	TRBJ1-3	.	.	CAWSVGAFSGNTIYF	TGTGCCTGGAGTGTAGGGGCCTTCTCTGGAAACACCATATATTTT
TRBV5-1	TRBJ2-3	.	TRBD2	CASSLDVSGREGGVDTQYF	TGCGCCAGCAGCTTGGACGTCTCAGGGCGGGAGGGGGGTGTGGATACGCAGTATTTT
TRBV27	TRBJ2-5	.	.	CASSFYSQETQYF	TGTGCCAGCAGTTTTTACTCCCAAGAGACCCAGTACTTC
TRBV11-3	TRBJ2-7	once	.	CASSPGLGGYEQYF	TGTGCCAGCAGCCCCGGCCTAGGGGGCTACGAGCAGTACTTC
TRBV6-5	TRBJ2-4	.	.	CASTRKNIQYF	TGTGCCAGCACCAGGAAAAACATTCAGTACTTC
TRBV3-1/TRBV3-2	TRBJ2-2	.	TRBD2	CASSLSTSGRAPGELFF	TGTGCCAGCAGCCTCTCTACTAGCGGGAGGGCCCCCGGGGAGCTGTTTTTT
TRBV5-6	TRBJ1-4	.	TRBD1	CASRRTGGGNEKLFF	TGTGCCAGCAGGCGTACAGGGGGCGGGAATGAAAAACTGTTTTTT
TRBV28	TRBJ2-7	.	.	CASTAHAVGILANEQYF	TGTGCCAGCACCGCTCATGCGGTGGGGATCCTCGCCAACGAGCAGTACTTC
TRBV13	TRBJ1-1	once	.	CASSEQGKAFF	TGTGCCAGCAGCGAACAGGGAAAAGCTTTCTTT
TRBV30	TRBJ2-7	.	.	CAWSVPQLEQYF	TGTGCCTGGAGTGTACCTCAGCTCGAGCAGTACTTC
TRBV7-8	TRBJ2-2	.	.	CASSPTPGELFF	TGTGCCAGCAGCCCAACCCCCGGGGAGCTGTTTTTT
TRBV6-5	TRBJ2-2	once	.	CASAYLGRELFF	TGTGCCAGCGCCTATCTGGGGAGGGAGCTGTTTTTT
TRBV13	TRBJ2-1	.	.	CASSSGLPLNEQFF	TGTGCCAGCAGCTCGGGACTGCCACTCAATGAGCAGTTCTTC
TRBV6-6	TRBJ1-1	few	TRBD1	CASILTGYSEAFF	TGTGCCAGCATTCTGACAGGGTACTCTGAAGCTTTCTTT
TRBV7-9	TRBJ2-7	.	.	CASSLHSTEQYF	TGTGCCAGCAGCTTACACAGCACCGAGCAGTACTTC
TRBV5-4	TRBJ2-1	.	.	CASSLSASSYNEQFF	TGTGCCAGCAGCTTGAGCGCATCCTCCTACAATGAGCAGTTCTTC
TRBV7-8	TRBJ2-7	once	.	CASSFIAYEQYF	TGTGCCAGCAGCTTTATTGCCTACGAGCAGTACTTC
TRBV12-5	TRBJ2-7	.	.	CASQAERRVGEQYF	TGTGCTAGCCAAGCAGAGAGGAGGGTGGGGGAGCAGTACTTC
TRBV6-5	TRBJ2-7	.	.	CASSYSGGLSYEQYF	TGTGCCAGCAGTTACTCCGGGGGCCTTTCCTACGAGCAGTACTTC
TRBV28	TRBJ2-1	.	TRBD2	CASSPGLAGVGSYNEQFF	TGTGCCAGCAGTCCCGGACTAGCGGGAGTTGGGTCCTACAATGAGCAGTTCTTC